The clone carrying this T cell receptor beta chain was seen once. Other DNA sequences in this specimen translate into the identical CDR3. This entry comes from a study of shared clonotypes between healthy human individuals. Trimming at V came to 0 bases and at J to 5 bases, leaving 0 bases not matched to a gene. CDR3 length equals 14 residues. Germline V lookup: CDR1 SGHVS, CDR2 FNYEAQ. The repertoire was sequenced with immunoSEQ multiplex PCR; TCRdb's copy has only in-frame clones and lacks some. Of approximately 2,300,000 clones listed, less than 95% were seen once; the top ten hold approximately 0.39%.

The specimen was naive CD4+ T cells from PBMCs. Subset reported: CD45RA+ positively selected. The TCR was taken from a man between 18 and 29 years old in good health. Some clones in this sample may be carry-over from other donors' samples. The chain joins TRBV7-6 to TRBJ2-2; 7 nucleotides match TRBD2. CDR3 DNA sequence: TGTGCCAGCAGCTTAGCGGGAGGGACCGGGGAGCTGTTTTTT. It yields the protein CASSLAGGTGELFF.